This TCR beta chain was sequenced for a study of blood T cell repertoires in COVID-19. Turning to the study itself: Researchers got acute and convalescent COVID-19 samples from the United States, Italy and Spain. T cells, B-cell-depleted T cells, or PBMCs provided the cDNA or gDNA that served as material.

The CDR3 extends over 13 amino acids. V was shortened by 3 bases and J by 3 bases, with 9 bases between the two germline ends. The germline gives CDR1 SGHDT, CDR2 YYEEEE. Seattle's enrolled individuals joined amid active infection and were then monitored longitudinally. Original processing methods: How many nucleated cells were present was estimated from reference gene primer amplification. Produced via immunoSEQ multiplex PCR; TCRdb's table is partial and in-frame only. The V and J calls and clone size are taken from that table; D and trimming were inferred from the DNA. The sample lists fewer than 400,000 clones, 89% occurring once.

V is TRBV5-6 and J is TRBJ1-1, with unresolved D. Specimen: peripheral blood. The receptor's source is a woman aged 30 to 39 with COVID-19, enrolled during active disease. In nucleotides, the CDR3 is TGTGCCAGCAGCTCCGCACTGGACACTGAAGCTTTCTTT. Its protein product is CASSSALDTEAFF.